This T cell receptor beta chain was profiled in a study of shared clonotypes between healthy human individuals. Whole-study context: Researchers assigned three CD4 naive, three CD4 memory, two CD8 naive and one CD8 memory plate to each donor.

Overall study findings and caveats: An anticipated effect of sequencing depth on clonotype sharing among donors was recognized.

A remark on this clone: Its antigen is still unknown.

CDR1 and CDR2 from the germline V gene are MNHEY and SMNVEV (reference sequence). Trimming cost V 8 bases and J 4 bases; bases outside gene matches: 13. CDR3 length equals 16 residues. Assay: immunoSEQ multiplex PCR; the TCRdb copy retains only in-frame clones and omits some. The data contain millions of clones, approximately 92% of them singletons. Sequenced material: naive CD4+ T cells sorted from blood. Subset noted: CD45RA+ positively selected. This TCR derives from a young man in good health. V usage is TRBV27 and J usage is TRBJ1-5; 8 bases map to TRBD1. CDR3 sequence reads: CASRYPTGELNQPQHF. Written as DNA, the CDR3 is TGTGCCAGCCGCTACCCGACAGGGGAATTAAATCAGCCCCAGCATTTT.